This paragraph covers one T cell receptor (beta chain) sequence. The sample originates from a study of CD8 T cells in Susac syndrome. RNA amounts of about 0.5 to 1 ug underwent reverse transcription with random hexamers. A single record per CDR3 protein comes from TCRdb applying MiXCR to the immunoSEQ multiplex PCR reads. The sample shows under 200,000 distinct CDR3 sequences, about 91% of them seen only once. Germline loops: CDR1 SGDLS, CDR2 YYNGEE. The length of the CDR3 is 14 residues. V lost 3 bases, J lost 3 bases, and 2 bases stayed unmatched. Negative isolation yielded CD8+ and CD4+ T cells; FACS enriched TEMRA cells.

The receptor comes from a human donor with Susac syndrome. The chain has TRBV9 and TRBJ2-7, with 11 bases identical to TRBD2. Sequences were obtained from CD4+ T cells from PBMCs. CDR3 loop: CASSAGTSGYEQYF. CDR3 sequence (DNA): TGTGCCAGCAGCGCCGGGACTAGCGGCTACGAGCAGTACTTC.